This is a list of T cell receptor beta chains from one sample in a study of blood T cell repertoires in COVID-19. The data were produced by immunoSEQ multiplex PCR, yet TCRdb's version contains in-frame clones alone and is incomplete. The data contain roughly 8,000 clones, under 90% of them singletons. Sequences were obtained from peripheral blood. These receptors were obtained from a human donor in a cohort sampled during active COVID-19. CDR3s include the opening cysteine and the closing phenylalanine or tryptophan. A D gene is named only where the DNA matches it firmly. Where a row states a size, it is once, few, many or the class of an expanded clone; other rows omit it.

v_call	d_call	clone_size	j_call	cdr3_aa	cdr3_nt
TRBV7-9	TRBD1	NA	TRBJ1-1	CASSSVTGANTEAFF	TGTGCCAGCAGCTCCGTTACAGGGGCGAACACTGAAGCTTTCTTT
TRBV18	TRBD1	NA	TRBJ2-7	CASSLPGQAHEQYF	TGTGCCAGCTCATTACCGGGACAGGCCCACGAGCAGTACTTC
TRBV5-6	NA	few	TRBJ1-6	CASSLVRFENNSPLHF	TGTGCCAGCAGCTTGGTCCGGTTCGAGAACAATTCACCCCTCCACTTT
TRBV2	TRBD2	NA	TRBJ2-3	CASSRLAGGPTDTQYF	TGTGCCAGCAGTCGACTAGCGGGAGGCCCCACAGATACGCAGTATTTT
TRBV10-1	NA	NA	TRBJ2-5	CASSRGAAQETQYF	TGCGCCAGCTCCAGGGGGGCAGCTCAAGAGACCCAGTACTTC
TRBV7-2	TRBD2	NA	TRBJ2-7	CASSLSVASGSYEQYF	TGTGCCAGCAGCTTGTCTGTCGCTAGCGGCTCCTACGAGCAGTACTTC
TRBV10-3	NA	NA	TRBJ2-5	CAIKADRSETQYF	TGTGCCATCAAAGCGGACAGAAGCGAGACCCAGTACTTC
TRBV10-1	NA	NA	TRBJ2-5	CASSESKGTLETQYF	TGCGCCAGCAGTGAGTCCAAGGGGACATTAGAGACCCAGTACTTC
TRBV5-6	TRBD2	NA	TRBJ2-1	CASSPIGGDNEQFF	TGTGCCAGCAGCCCCATTGGGGGGGACAATGAGCAGTTCTTC
TRBV10-1	TRBD1	NA	TRBJ1-2	CASSADRSYGYTF	TGCGCCAGCAGTGCGGACAGGAGCTATGGCTACACCTTC
TRBV14	NA	NA	TRBJ2-1	CASSQDLGLAEQFF	TGTGCCAGCAGCCAAGATCTGGGGCTCGCCGAGCAGTTCTTC
TRBV14	NA	NA	TRBJ2-6	CASSQAVTSGANVLTF	TGTGCCAGCAGCCAAGCAGTGACTTCTGGGGCCAACGTCCTGACTTTC
TRBV18	NA	NA	TRBJ1-2	CASSPRGDYYGYTF	TGTGCCAGCTCACCACGGGGGGACTACTATGGCTACACCTTC
TRBV29-1	NA	NA	TRBJ1-5	CSVQLDSTDSPQHF	TGCAGCGTTCAACTCGACAGTACCGACTCTCCCCAGCATTTT
TRBV7-2	NA	NA	TRBJ2-7	CASSLPRTAYEQYF	TGTGCCAGCAGCTTGCCCCGGACAGCCTACGAGCAGTACTTC
TRBV30	NA	NA	TRBJ1-1	CAWSGLAGRTEAFF	TGTGCCTGGAGTGGGTTGGCAGGCAGGACTGAAGCTTTCTTT
TRBV7-6	TRBD2	NA	TRBJ2-1	CASSLALAASYNEQFF	TGTGCCAGCAGCTTAGCGCTAGCGGCCTCCTACAATGAGCAGTTCTTC